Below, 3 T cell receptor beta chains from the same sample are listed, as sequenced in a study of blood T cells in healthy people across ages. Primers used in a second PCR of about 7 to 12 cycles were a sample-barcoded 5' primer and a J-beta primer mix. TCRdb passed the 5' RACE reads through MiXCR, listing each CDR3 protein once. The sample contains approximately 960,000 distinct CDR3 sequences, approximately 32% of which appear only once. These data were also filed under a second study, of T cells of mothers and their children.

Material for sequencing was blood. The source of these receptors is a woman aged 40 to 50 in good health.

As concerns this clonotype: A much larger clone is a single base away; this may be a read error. The CDR3, as DNA: TGTGCCAGCAGCCATCGTCGCAGGCAAGAGACCCGGTACTTC. Residues: CASSHRRRQETRYF. This chain links TRBV14 with TRBJ2-5; D unclear. Germline assignment: CDR1 SGHDN and CDR2 FVKESK. The CDR3 loop spans 14 amino acids.

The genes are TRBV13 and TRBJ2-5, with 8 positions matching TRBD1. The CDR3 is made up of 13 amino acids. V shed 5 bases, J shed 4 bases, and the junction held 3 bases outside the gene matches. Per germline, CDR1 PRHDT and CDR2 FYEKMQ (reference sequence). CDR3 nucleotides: TGTGCCAGCAGCCCCAGGGGGCGAGAGACCCAGTACTTC. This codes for CASSPRGRETQYF. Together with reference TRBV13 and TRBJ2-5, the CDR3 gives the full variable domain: AAGVIQSPRHLIKEKRETATLKCYPIPRHDTVYWYQQGPGQDPQFLISFYEKMQSDKGSIPDRFSAQQFSDYHSELNMSSLELGDSALYFCASSPRGRETQYFGPGTRLLVL.

The CDR3 spells CASSFAQGANTGELFF. The CDR3 nucleotides are TGTGCCAGCAGCTTCGCCCAGGGGGCGAACACCGGGGAGCTGTTTTTT. The chain recombines TRBV7-8 with TRBJ2-2; 7 bases fit TRBD1. Trimming removed 3 bases from V and 0 bases from J; junction bases left unmatched: 4. Looked up from germline, CDR1 is SGHVS and CDR2 is FQNEAQ. The CDR3 is 16 amino acids.